These 12 T cell receptor beta chains came from one sample sequenced in a study of blood T cells in healthy people across ages (dated by TCRdb to between 2014 and 2017). Receptor amplification or capture employed 5' RACE. Sequencing was carried out with an Illumina HiSeq 2500. The second PCR ran for roughly 7 to 12 cycles and used a J-beta primer mix along with a sample-barcoded 5' primer. TCRdb reworked the public reads: Q25 trimming with fastp, MiXCR clone assembly, productive beta chains retained. All rows with the same CDR3 protein become a single entry with the most common DNA and genes. This sample gives 650,000 to 800,000 distinct CDR3 sequences in total; 40% to 50% of them show up just once. Of the sample, 15% to 25% is held by the ten largest clones. Sample: blood. All receptors come from a man in his fifties or sixties in good health.

Notes on this clonotype: This clone may be a read error of a much larger clone one base away. J is TRBJ2-7 and V is TRBV20-1; D gene uncertain. Per the germline V gene, CDR1 is DFQATT and CDR2 is SNEGSKA (reference sequence). This CDR3 is 12 amino acids long. The DNA for the CDR3 is TGCGGTGCTACCTTATTCGGCTACGAGCAGTACTTC. Translation: CGATLFGYEQYF.

The table lists this clonotype with a few counts. The CDR3 nucleotides read TGTGCCAGCAGTAAGACAGGGGTCGAGAACACTGAAGCTTTCTTT. Its translation: CASSKTGVENTEAFF. J is TRBJ1-1 and V is TRBV11-2; 8 bases line up with TRBD1. Germline-derived CDR1 and CDR2 are SGHAT and FQNNGV. The CDR3 sequence is 15 residues long. Trimming cost V 6 bases and J 1 base; bases outside gene matches: 7.

The rearrangement joins TRBV20-1 to TRBJ1-1; no clear D gene. Germline CDR1 and CDR2: DFQATT and SNEGSKA (reference sequence). Trimming shortened V by 3 bases and J by 2 bases, and 22 bases separated the two germline ends. The CDR3 totals 17 residues. The CDR3 bases are TGCAGTGCTAGCTGGCGGACGGCGCGAAAACCTAACACTGAAGCTTTCTTT. Translated, it gives CSASWRTARKPNTEAFF.

The chain links TRBV25-1 to TRBJ2-5; D may be TRBD1 or TRBD2 (5 bases each). Germline CDR1 is MGHDK and CDR2 is SYGVNS. The CDR3 spans 12 residues. V dropped 7 bases and J dropped 7 bases, with 13 bases sitting between them. CDR3 in amino acids: CASTLGVGTQYF. CDR3 nucleotide sequence: TGTGCCAGCACTCTGGGGGTGGGGACCCAGTACTTC.

The CDR3 is CSARSTQGQNYGYTF. In DNA form, the CDR3 reads TGCAGTGCTAGATCGACCCAGGGGCAAAACTATGGCTACACCTTC. The chain links TRBV20-1 to TRBJ1-2; D perhaps matches TRBD1 (6 bases). Germline values: CDR1 DFQATT, CDR2 SNEGSKA (reference sequence). The CDR3 spans 15 residues. Between the trimmed V and J ends, which lost 2 bases and 2 bases, there was a span of 15 bases.

This clonotype was seen a handful of times. The V and J genes are TRBV12-5 and TRBJ2-3; D unresolved. Germline CDR1 reads LGHNT; CDR2 reads FRNRAP. The CDR3 is 13 residues long. Trimming cost V 4 bases and J 4 bases, with 9 bases left between them. CDR3 amino acids: CASGYGQADTQYF. The CDR3 DNA sequence: TGTGCTAGTGGTTACGGGCAGGCAGATACGCAGTATTTT.

The J gene is TRBJ2-3, the V gene TRBV5-5; 7 bases match TRBD2. The CDR3 is made up of 14 amino acids. V trimming: 4 bases; J trimming: 2 bases; junction bases outside the gene matches: 4. Germline CDR1 reads SGHKS; CDR2 reads YYEKEE (reference sequence). DNA for the CDR3: TGTGCCAGCAGCGTGGGGACTAACACAGATACGCAGTATTTT. Protein sequence: CASSVGTNTDTQYF.

Written as DNA, the CDR3 is TGTGCCAGCAGCTTCGGAGACAGGGTCTACAATGAGCAGTTCTTC. It codes for CASSFGDRVYNEQFF. This sequence joins TRBV5-6 and TRBJ2-1; 7 bases align to TRBD1. V was clipped by 2 bases and J by 3 bases; unmatched bases: 5. Germline V lookup: CDR1 SGHDT, CDR2 YYEEEE. This CDR3 has 15 residues.

This CDR3 is CASSQAGTTPRNTQYF. In DNA, the CDR3 is TGTGCCAGCAGCCAAGCCGGGACTACCCCCAGAAATACACAGTACTTC. This chain joins TRBV3-1 and TRBJ2-5; 7 bases align to TRBD2. After removal of 1 base from V and 11 bases from J, the junction contained 16 bases not matched to a gene. The germline V gene encodes CDR1 LGHDT and CDR2 YNNKEL (reference sequence). The CDR3 runs to 16 residues.

This clonotype was counted a few times. This chain connects TRBV7-2 to TRBJ2-5; 7 bases agree with TRBD2. Losses at the gene ends were 5 bases for V and 2 bases for J; bases not matched to a gene: 5. CDR3 length equals 14 residues. Looked up from germline, CDR1 is SGHTA and CDR2 is FQGNSA. The CDR3 loop reads CASSLSSGQETQYF. The CDR3, as DNA: TGTGCCAGCAGCCTCTCTAGCGGACAAGAGACCCAGTACTTC. Supplemented by reference TRBV7-2 and TRBJ2-5, the full variable domain reads GAGVSQSPSNKVTEKGKDVELRCDPISGHTALYWYRQSLGQGLEFLIYFQGNSAPDKSGLPSDRFSAERTGGSVSTLTIQRTQQEDSAVYLCASSLSSGQETQYFGPGTRLLVL.

This CDR3 is CSVYKANIQYF. The DNA of the CDR3 is TGCAGCGTTTACAAGGCGAACATTCAGTACTTC. The chain recombines TRBV29-1 with TRBJ2-4; D gene unclear. The V end lost 5 bases, the J end lost 7 bases, and 9 bases lay between the germline ends. Per germline, CDR1 SQVTM and CDR2 ANQGSEA. The CDR3 is 11 amino acids. Full variable domain (remainder filled in from reference TRBV29-1 and TRBJ2-4): SAVISQKPSRDICQRGTSLTIQCQVDSQVTMMFWYRQQPGQSLTLIATANQGSEATYESGFVIDKFPISRPNLTFSTLTVSNMSPEDSSIYLCSVYKANIQYFGAGTRLSVL.

This chain links TRBV11-3 with TRBJ2-4; D gene uncertain. Trimming took 7 bases from V and 4 from J, leaving 5 bases between them. The CDR3 has 11 residues. Germline V gene sequence: CDR1 SGHNT, CDR2 YENEEA. The CDR3 region is CASTEKNIQYF. DNA for the CDR3: TGTGCCAGCACGGAGAAAAACATTCAGTACTTC.